This T cell receptor (beta chain) was sequenced in a study of molecular identifiers for immune sequencing clone quantification. Study-wide points: In naive cells, clones above 20 RNA copies held under 1% of molecules, whereas in effector cells they held over 97%.

From the PCR reads, TCRdb called clonotypes with MiXCR, one entry per CDR3 protein. Of around 480,000 distinct CDR3 sequences listed, roughly 23% were seen once; the top ten hold 0.7% to 1%. The CDR3 covers 15 residues. CDR1 SGHAT and CDR2 FQNNGV come from the germline V gene. Trimming at V came to 5 bases and at J to 7 bases, leaving 8 bases not matched to a gene. This clonotype was found a few times. Its specificity is unknown. The source material was naive CD8+ T cells from blood, with Jurkat cell RNA spiked in. Described subset: FACS-sorted CD8+CD4-CCR7+CD45RA+ naive T cells. The rearrangement uses TRBV11-2 and TRBJ1-4, with 9 bases fitting TRBD1. This receptor was obtained from a human donor in good health. Some libraries in this study had Jurkat cell RNA spiked in. The CDR3 region has the DNA TGTGCCAGCAGCACCGACAGGGGGTTGGGTGAAAAACTGTTTTTT. Its translation is CASSTDRGLGEKLFF.